Presented here are 31 T cell receptor beta chains from one specimen sequenced in a study of cytomegalovirus exposure and HLA in healthy donors. Use of 60 Vbeta and 13 Jbeta primers characterized the PCR. The method was immunoSEQ multiplex PCR; TCRdb's version includes in-frame clones alone and lacks a portion of them. The sample shows approximately 190,000 clones, about four fifths of them seen only once. Sequencing was carried out using PBMCs. These receptor sequences come from a man in his forties or fifties in good health and CMV-seropositive.

This rearrangement joins TRBV4-2 to TRBJ2-7, with 9 bases lining up with TRBD2. The CDR3 runs to 15 residues. The V segment lost 4 bases and the J segment 5 bases; nucleotides outside the gene matches: 9. The germline V gene has CDR1 LGHNA and CDR2 YNFKEQ. This CDR3 is CASSPIAGAFDEQYF. The CDR3 region has the DNA TGTGCCAGCAGCCCGATAGCGGGAGCGTTCGACGAGCAGTACTTC.

The J gene is TRBJ2-1, the V gene TRBV27; D may be TRBD2 (6 bases). CDR3 length: 15 amino acids. V lost 3 bases and J lost 5, with 14 bases in between. The germline gives CDR1 MNHEY, CDR2 SMNVEV (reference sequence). The CDR3 region has the DNA TGTGCCAGCAGTTTCCTAGCGCGACCCGACAATGAGCAGTTCTTC. Its translation is CASSFLARPDNEQFF.

The chain has TRBV7-9 and TRBJ2-7, with 9 bases fitting TRBD1. Looked up from germline, CDR1 is SEHNR and CDR2 is FQNEAQ (reference sequence). The CDR3 loop spans 15 amino acids. The J segment lost 5 bases and the V segment lost 4 bases, leaving 9 bases of the junction unmatched. The CDR3 nucleotides are TGTGCCAGCAGCTCGAAACAGGGGGCGCTGAACGAGCAGTACTTC. It specifies CASSSKQGALNEQYF. The full variable domain, rest sourced from reference TRBV7-9 and TRBJ2-7, is DTGVSQNPRHKITKRGQNVTFRCDPISEHNRLYWYRQTLGQGPEFLTYFQNEAQLEKSRLLSDRFSAERPKGSFSTLEIQRTEQGDSAMYLCASSSKQGALNEQYFGPGTRLTVT.

Note on this clone: An end of the junction differs from the germline gene, which may be a read error. This rearrangement joins TRBV28 to TRBJ2-1; 12 bases agree with TRBD2. Germline values: CDR1 MDHEN, CDR2 SYDVKM. CDR3 size: 18 residues. CDR3 residues: CATSLSRTSGIHVNEQFF. CDR3 in DNA: TGTGCCACCAGTTTAAGTCGGACTAGCGGGATCCATGTCAATGAGCAGTTCTTC.

Turning to this clone: Other DNA variants within this sample encode the same CDR3. V and J are TRBV27 and TRBJ1-1; 7 bases map to TRBD1. Unmatched junction bases numbered 4, after V lost 4 bases and J lost 2 bases. The germline gives CDR1 MNHEY, CDR2 SMNVEV (reference sequence). The CDR3 covers 14 residues. The CDR3 here is CASSWGQTNTEAFF. CDR3 DNA sequence: TGTGCCAGCAGTTGGGGACAGACAAACACTGAAGCTTTCTTT.

The chain is built from TRBV11-2 and TRBJ2-7; D may be TRBD2 (5 bases). Germline V gives CDR1 SGHAT, CDR2 FQNNGV. The length of the CDR3 is 15 residues. V was shortened by 0 bases and J by 0 bases, with 9 bases between the two germline ends. The CDR3: CASSLEVSASYEQYF. The CDR3 DNA reads TGTGCCAGCAGCTTAGAGGTTAGCGCCTCCTACGAGCAGTACTTC.

The chain couples TRBV7-3 to TRBJ1-1; D is undetermined. CDR3 length: 16 amino acids. The germline CDR1 and CDR2 sequences are SGHTA and FQGTGA. V shed 0 bases and J shed 0 bases, with 11 bases lying between them. CDR3: CASSLTREKMNTEAFF. The CDR3 DNA sequence: TGTGCCAGCAGCTTAACGAGAGAGAAGATGAACACTGAAGCTTTCTTT.

The chain combines TRBV29-1 with TRBJ2-1; D might be TRBD2 (6 bases). CDR1 and CDR2 from the germline V gene are SQVTM and ANQGSEA. The length of the CDR3 is 14 residues. V lost 4 bases and J 1 base, leaving 11 bases between the germline ends. CDR3 nucleotide sequence: TGCAGCGTTGCGGGGAGCGGGTCCTACAATGAGCAGTTCTTC. Its protein is CSVAGSGSYNEQFF.

The chain carries TRBV5-1 and TRBJ2-5; 11 bases are shared with TRBD2. Trimming took 6 bases from V and 0 from J; bases not matched to a gene: 13. Per the germline V gene, CDR1 is SGHRS and CDR2 is YFSETQ. This CDR3 contains 18 residues. The CDR3 is CASNRDGRLAGYQETQYF. The CDR3 DNA sequence: TGCGCCAGCAACCGGGACGGCCGACTAGCGGGGTACCAAGAGACCCAGTACTTC.

The chain carries TRBV4-1 and TRBJ2-7; D gene ambiguous. This CDR3 contains 13 residues. Germline V gene lookup returns CDR1 MGHRA and CDR2 YSYEKL. Trimming took off 4 bases at V and 2 bases at J, with 9 bases between the two ends. DNA for the CDR3: TGCGCCAGCAGCCTTTTACCTACCTACGAGCAGTACTTC. Its protein product is CASSLLPTYEQYF.

The count of this clone is one. This chain uses TRBV13 with TRBJ2-1; TRBD2 agrees at 12 bases. V shed 4 bases, J shed 5 bases, and the junction held 9 bases outside the gene matches. This CDR3 has 17 residues. The germline V gene has CDR1 PRHDT and CDR2 FYEKMQ (reference sequence). CDR3 sequence reads: CASSSLTSGSGHNEQFF. As DNA, the CDR3 is TGTGCCAGCAGCTCCTTGACTAGCGGGAGTGGGCACAATGAGCAGTTCTTC.

The chain employs TRBV29-1 and TRBJ2-7, with 12 bases matching TRBD2. The CDR3 covers 14 residues. After removal of 6 bases from V and 1 base from J, the junction contained 4 bases not matched to a gene. Germline V gene lookup returns CDR1 SQVTM and CDR2 ANQGSEA. The CDR3 nucleotides read TGCAGCGTCGCCACTAGCGGGAGGTCCTACGAGCAGTACTTC. Protein product: CSVATSGRSYEQYF.

V usage is TRBV2 and J usage is TRBJ1-2, with TRBD1 matching over 9 bases. This CDR3 is 15 amino acids long. V lost 5 bases, J lost 1 base, and 5 bases stayed unmatched. The germline gives CDR1 SNHLY, CDR2 FYNNEI. In DNA form, the CDR3 reads TGTGCCAGCAGTATCGGACAGGGGATTAACTATGGCTACACCTTC. As protein: CASSIGQGINYGYTF.

The chain links TRBV2 to TRBJ2-3; TRBD1 agrees at 7 bases. The CDR3 sequence is 14 residues long. Germline loops: CDR1 SNHLY, CDR2 FYNNEI. The V gene end was trimmed by 4 bases and the J gene end by 1 base; junction bases not matched to a gene: 2. The CDR3: CASSAQGGTDTQYF. CDR3 sequence (DNA): TGTGCCAGCAGTGCCCAGGGGGGCACAGATACGCAGTATTTT. The full variable domain, completed using reference TRBV2 and TRBJ2-3, is EPEVTQTPSHQVTQMGQEVILRCVPISNHLYFYWYRQILGQKVEFLVSFYNNEISEKSEIFDDQFSVERPDGSNFTLKIRSTKLEDSAMYFCASSAQGGTDTQYFGPGTRLTVL.

The chain links TRBV7-2 to TRBJ2-7, with D perhaps TRBD2 (6 bases). CDR3 length equals 14 residues. CDR1 and CDR2 (germline): SGHTA, FQGNSA. V lost 5 bases and J 3 bases, leaving 14 bases between the germline ends. CDR3 loop: CASSLGSWDYEQYF. The CDR3 DNA reads as TGTGCCAGCAGCCTCGGGAGTTGGGACTACGAGCAGTACTTC.

Notes on this clone: At one of its ends the junction is not consistent with the germline gene, which may arise from a read error. Within the sample, other DNA sequences also encode this same CDR3. This sequence joins TRBV6-4 and TRBJ2-1; a possible D gene is TRBD1 (5 bases). The CDR3 has 16 residues. CDR1 and CDR2 (germline): MRHNA, SNTAGT. CDR3 sequence reads: CASSDSQTTVYNEQFF. Here the CDR3 DNA reads TGTGCCAGCAGTGACTCGCAAACGACAGTATACAACGAGCAGTTCTTC.

This chain uses TRBV10-3 with TRBJ2-7; the match to TRBD2 covers 8 bases. V trimming: 10 bases; J trimming: 6 bases; junction bases outside the gene matches: 14. CDR1 is ENHRY, CDR2 SYGVKD, per germline. The CDR3 totals 14 residues. CDR3 in amino acids: CASSSSGSRAEQYF. CDR3 DNA sequence: TGTGCCAGCTCCTCAAGCGGGAGTCGGGCCGAGCAGTACTTC.

This chain joins TRBV5-1 and TRBJ2-7; 13 nucleotides match TRBD2. The J segment lost 3 bases and the V segment lost 4 bases, leaving 7 bases of the junction unmatched. The CDR3 contains 16 residues. Germline assignment: CDR1 SGHRS and CDR2 YFSETQ. CDR3 region: CASSLGTSGNGYEQYF. CDR3 sequence (DNA): TGCGCCAGCAGCCTTGGGACTAGCGGGAATGGCTACGAGCAGTACTTC. Full variable domain (rest looked up from reference TRBV5-1 and TRBJ2-7): KAGVTQTPRYLIKTRGQQVTLSCSPISGHRSVSWYQQTPGQGLQFLFEYFSETQRNKGNFPGRFSGRQFSNSRSEMNVSTLELGDSALYLCASSLGTSGNGYEQYFGPGTRLTVT.

The chain is built from TRBV5-6 and TRBJ2-7; TRBD2 matches at 15 bases. Germline loops: CDR1 SGHDT, CDR2 YYEEEE. The V gene end was trimmed by 4 bases and the J gene end by 5 bases; junction bases not matched to a gene: 4. CDR3 size: 15 residues. The CDR3 loop reads CASSAGLAGGDEQYF. In DNA form, the CDR3 reads TGTGCCAGCAGCGCGGGACTAGCGGGAGGAGACGAGCAGTACTTC.

This clone was seen only a few times. The chain employs TRBV19 and TRBJ2-7; D is uncertain. The germline V and J ends were trimmed by 1 base and 2 bases, with 6 bases remaining between them. The CDR3 is 13 residues long. Per germline, CDR1 LNHDA and CDR2 SQIVND (reference sequence). Written as DNA, the CDR3 is TGTGCCAGTAGTATAGGGAGCACCTACGAGCAGTACTTC. This gives the protein CASSIGSTYEQYF.

The chain combines TRBV4-3 with TRBJ2-1; D possibly corresponds to TRBD1 (5 bases). The V end was cut by 2 bases, the J end by 8 bases, with 13 bases between. Germline CDR1 LGHNA, CDR2 YSLEER. The CDR3 sequence is 14 residues long. CDR3 amino acids: CASSQRTYNDEQFF. The CDR3 nucleotides read TGCGCCAGCAGCCAACGGACATATAACGATGAGCAGTTCTTC.

This clone showed up just a few times. The V call is TRBV7-2, the J call TRBJ2-3, with 9 nucleotides matching TRBD1. V shed 5 bases, J shed 4 bases, and the junction held 10 bases outside the gene matches. The CDR3 has 16 residues. Germline CDR1 SGHTA, CDR2 FQGNSA. The CDR3 bases are TGTGCCAGCAGCCTTACACCGACAGGGGGTTCAGATACGCAGTATTTT. It encodes CASSLTPTGGSDTQYF.

This sequence joins TRBV5-1 and TRBJ2-7; 11 nucleotides match TRBD1. V lost 5 bases, J lost 3 bases, and 4 bases stayed unmatched. Germline CDR1 SGHRS, CDR2 YFSETQ. The CDR3 runs to 14 residues. DNA of the CDR3: TGCGCCAGCAGATCGGGACAGGGGGACTACGAGCAGTACTTC. Protein product: CASRSGQGDYEQYF. The full variable domain, with the rest looked up from reference TRBV5-1 and TRBJ2-7, is KAGVTQTPRYLIKTRGQQVTLSCSPISGHRSVSWYQQTPGQGLQFLFEYFSETQRNKGNFPGRFSGRQFSNSRSEMNVSTLELGDSALYLCASRSGQGDYEQYFGPGTRLTVT.

Details on this clone: The sample contains more than one DNA sequence encoding this CDR3. This chain connects TRBV18 to TRBJ2-3; D might be TRBD2 (6 bases). The CDR3 sequence is 15 residues long. Germline V gene data show CDR1 as KGHSH and CDR2 as LQKENI. The ends were cut back, 2 bases at V and 4 bases at J, with 13 bases in the middle. CDR3 nucleotides: TGTGCCAGCTCACCAGGCCCCGGGGAGGCAGATACGCAGTATTTT. It yields the protein CASSPGPGEADTQYF. Complete variable domain (other parts from reference TRBV18 and TRBJ2-3): NAGVMQNPRHLVRRRGQEARLRCSPMKGHSHVYWYRQLPEEGLKFMVYLQKENIIDESGMPKERFSAEFPKEGPSILRIQQVVRGDSAAYFCASSPGPGEADTQYFGPGTRLTVL.

The rearrangement uses TRBV14 and TRBJ2-7; 8 bases align to TRBD1. Germline assignment: CDR1 SGHDN and CDR2 FVKESK. V lost 2 bases and J lost 6; bases outside the gene matches: 9. This CDR3 spans 15 amino acids. The CDR3 reads CASSQLLGQGSEQYF. The CDR3 DNA sequence: TGTGCCAGCAGCCAACTGCTAGGACAGGGAAGCGAGCAGTACTTC.

The chain recombines TRBV19 with TRBJ2-7, with no clear D. Trimming removed 4 bases from V and 1 base from J, with 8 bases in between. This CDR3 contains 13 residues. Germline CDR1 is LNHDA and CDR2 is SQIVND (reference sequence). CDR3 DNA sequence: TGTGCCAGTAGTACGAGGATTTCCTACGAGCAGTACTTC. Protein product: CASSTRISYEQYF.

The genes are TRBV15 and TRBJ1-1, with TRBD1 matching 7 bases. The V gene's germline CDR1 is LNHNV and CDR2 YYDKDF (reference sequence). This CDR3 is 13 amino acids long. The V segment lost 4 bases and the J segment 5 bases; nucleotides outside the gene matches: 4. The CDR3 region is CATSIQQGTEAFF. DNA of the CDR3: TGTGCCACCAGCATCCAACAGGGGACTGAAGCTTTCTTT. Full variable domain (outside the CDR3, taken from reference TRBV15 and TRBJ1-1): DAMVIQNPRYQVTQFGKPVTLSCSQTLNHNVMYWYQQKSSQAPKLLFHYYDKDFNNEADTPDNFQSRRPNTSFCFLDIRSPGLGDTAMYLCATSIQQGTEAFFGQGTRLTVV.

This sequence joins TRBV5-1 and TRBJ2-7; tentatively, D is TRBD2 (6 bases). V dropped 0 bases and J dropped 7 bases, with 17 bases sitting between them. The CDR3 loop spans 15 amino acids. Germline V gene sequence: CDR1 SGHRS, CDR2 YFSETQ. The CDR3 loop reads CASSLGIDSRGEQYF. The CDR3 DNA reads TGCGCCAGCAGCTTGGGTATCGACAGCCGGGGGGAGCAGTACTTC.

The genes are TRBV4-2 and TRBJ2-5, with 10 bases aligning to TRBD2. The CDR3 loop spans 15 amino acids. Germline V gene data show CDR1 as LGHNA and CDR2 as YNFKEQ. Germline trimming cut 4 bases from V and 4 bases from J; bases unmatched to any gene: 6. CDR3 in amino acids: CASSPSSGSGETQYF. The CDR3 DNA is TGTGCCAGCAGCCCGTCTAGCGGGAGCGGAGAGACCCAGTACTTC.

The chain joins TRBV7-2 to TRBJ2-7, with 10 bases aligning to TRBD2. The V gene's germline CDR1 is SGHTA and CDR2 FQGNSA. With V trimmed by 5 bases and J by 0 bases, 7 bases remained unmatched. The CDR3 is 16 residues long. CDR3 sequence reads: CASSLGLAASSYEQYF. CDR3 bases: TGTGCCAGCAGCCTAGGACTAGCGGCCAGCTCCTACGAGCAGTACTTC.

This clone was seen a handful of times. The V gene is TRBV4-3, the J gene TRBJ1-1, with D perhaps matching TRBD1 (5 bases). V dropped 3 bases and J dropped 1 base, with 15 bases sitting between them. This CDR3 region has 16 residues. Germline V lookup: CDR1 LGHNA, CDR2 YSLEER. The CDR3 DNA reads as TGCGCCAGCAGCCATACCCCTGAAAGGGGGAACACTGAAGCTTTCTTT. Protein: CASSHTPERGNTEAFF.